This T cell receptor beta chain was profiled in a study of coeliac disease. Study findings and constraints: Lower clonality than controls marked TRB and TRG repertoires from active celiac intraepithelial and lamina propria samples. Published gliadin-specific TRB sequences appeared in about 55% of the 18 coeliac samples, 1 of 6 controls.

A note on this clone: Its target is unknown.

Method: immunoSEQ multiplex PCR; TCRdb's copy keeps in-frame clones and lacks some. Here the sample spans 4,000 or so clones, approximately 50% being singletons. Sequencing was carried out using lymphocytes from the gut lamina propria. This sequence was found in a man aged 65 to 79 without celiac disease.

This chain's CDR3 is CASSKLQGKDQPQHF. In DNA form, the CDR3 reads TGTGCCAGCTCAAAGTTACAGGGGAAGGATCAGCCCCAGCATTTT. This sequence joins TRBV18 and TRBJ1-5; the match to TRBD1 covers 7 bases. Germline CDR1 reads KGHSH; CDR2 reads LQKENI. The CDR3 has 15 amino acids. The J segment lost 5 bases and the V segment lost 5 bases, leaving 9 bases of the junction unmatched.